Described below is a single T cell receptor beta chain sequence and its context. V was cut by 6 bases and J by 3 bases, with 12 bases left in between. This CDR3 contains 13 residues. CDR1 is SQVTM and CDR2 is ANQGSEA in the germline V gene. Repertoires were generated with immunoSEQ multiplex PCR, while TCRdb's copy carries only in-frame clones and drops some. The sample holds 75,000 to 85,000 clones, just over 90% seen once. This entry belongs to a study of resident and recirculating memory T cells in vitiligo. Patients had to be free of confetti depigmentation, indicating active vitiligo. The source material was blood. This rearrangement joins TRBV29-1 to TRBJ1-5, with a weak D call TRBD1 (6 bases). The origin of this receptor is a male donor with vitiligo. In nucleotides, the CDR3 is TGCAGCGTCGGACAGATGGTCAATCAGCCCCAGCATTTT. Translation: CSVGQMVNQPQHF.